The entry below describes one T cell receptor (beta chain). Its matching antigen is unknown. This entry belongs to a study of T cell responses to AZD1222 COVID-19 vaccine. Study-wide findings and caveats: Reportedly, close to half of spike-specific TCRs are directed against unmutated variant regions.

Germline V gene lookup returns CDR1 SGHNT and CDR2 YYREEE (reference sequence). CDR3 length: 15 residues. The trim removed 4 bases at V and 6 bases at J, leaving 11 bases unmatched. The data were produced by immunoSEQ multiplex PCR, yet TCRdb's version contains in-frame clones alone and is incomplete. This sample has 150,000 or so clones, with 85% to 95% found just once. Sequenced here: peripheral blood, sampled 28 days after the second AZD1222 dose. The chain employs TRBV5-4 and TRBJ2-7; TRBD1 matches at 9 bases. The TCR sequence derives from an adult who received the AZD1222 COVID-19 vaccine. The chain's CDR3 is CASSSTGTGIIEQYF. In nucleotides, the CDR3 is TGTGCCAGCAGCAGCACCGGGACAGGGATTATCGAGCAGTACTTC.